This T cell receptor (beta chain) derives from a study of blood T cell repertoires in COVID-19 (TCRdb year 2020). For context, the study as a whole: Samples from collaborators originated in the United States, Italy and Spain and spanned both the acute and convalescent phases of COVID-19. The samples were drawn from two sources: the first 160 participants of the ongoing ImmuneRACE study, and 1,200 or so subjects contributed by 6 global collaborators. Where available, HLA class I and class II types were obtained from metadata supplied by the sample provider rather than from assay-based typing. Deeply sampled blood TCRbeta repertoires from subjects exposed to, actively infected with, or recovered from COVID-19 were included in the dataset. The prospective study material was composed of cDNA or gDNA derived from T cells, B-cell-depleted T cells, or PBMCs. Nearly every sample came with metadata listing a de-identified subject ID, COVID-19 status, age in years and sex. A freely available public database, intended as a resource for researchers studying the immune response to SARS-CoV-2, is where the repertoires were released.

The CDR3 numbers 14 residues from cysteine through phenylalanine. Only the CDR3 portion is preserved as DNA: 42 bases, with reading frame beginning at the first base. Compared with germline, V lacks 0 bases and J lacks 7 bases; bases without a gene match: 3. Looking up the germline V gene (reference sequence) yields CDR1 WNHNN and CDR2 SYGVQD. Worth noting for this clone: Its antigen is unknown. No base qualities exist here, and no much larger clone lies one base off it.

Study-wide conclusions, independent of this receptor: The amount of clinical and demographic metadata varied by source and participant and was provided uncurated.

TCRbeta CDR3 regions were amplified from genomic DNA using the immunoSEQ Assay, a bias-controlled multiplex PCR. In the paper's pipeline: The number of nucleated cells in each sample was estimated by amplification of reference gene primers within the assay. To quantify the absolute abundance of each unique TCRbeta CDR3 rearrangement, sequence reads were collapsed and filtered. Productive Simpson clonality was computed per sample as the square root of Simpson's diversity index over productive rearrangements. TCRdb re-hosts the immuneACCESS table, in-frame sequences only. Its copies lack some clones; in the studies checked, an unresolved V gene accounts for under half of them, and the cause for the rest is not known. V and J calls and clone size are as listed in that table; D and trimming were resolved from the DNA. For this sample there are around 180,000 clones; about 91% appear just once. The ten top clones hold about 4.1% of the sample.

Whole blood was collected in K2EDTA tubes by collaborating institutions according to the institutions' own protocols. Collaborator samples were shipped for TCRbeta analysis as frozen whole blood, isolated PBMCs, or DNA extracted from either sample type. Specimen: peripheral blood. The V and J segments used are TRBV10-1 and TRBJ2-1, and 7 bases in between align with TRBD2. This TCR derives from a woman aged 25 to 39 with acute or convalescent COVID-19. DNA sequence: TGCGCCAGCAGTGAGTCCGGGGGGTGGAATGAGCAGTTCTTC. Its coded protein is CASSESGGWNEQFF.